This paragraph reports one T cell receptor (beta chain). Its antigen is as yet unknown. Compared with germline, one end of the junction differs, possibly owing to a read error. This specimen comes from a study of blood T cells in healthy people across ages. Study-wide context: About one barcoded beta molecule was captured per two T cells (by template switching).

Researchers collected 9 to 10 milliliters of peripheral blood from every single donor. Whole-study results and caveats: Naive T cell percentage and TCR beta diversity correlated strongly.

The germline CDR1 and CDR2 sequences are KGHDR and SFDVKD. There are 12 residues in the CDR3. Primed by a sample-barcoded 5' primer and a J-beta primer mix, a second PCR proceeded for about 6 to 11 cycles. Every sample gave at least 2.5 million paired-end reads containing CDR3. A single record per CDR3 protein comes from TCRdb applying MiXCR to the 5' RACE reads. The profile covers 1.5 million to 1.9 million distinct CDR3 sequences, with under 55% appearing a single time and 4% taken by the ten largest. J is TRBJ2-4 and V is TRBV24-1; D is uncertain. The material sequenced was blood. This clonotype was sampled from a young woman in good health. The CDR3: CAASDHRVGQYF. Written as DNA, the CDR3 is TGTGCCGCCAGTGATCACAGAGTCGGTCAGTACTTC.